The entry below describes one T cell receptor beta chain. Its specificity is not known. TCRdb itself ran the 5' RACE reads through MiXCR, one entry per CDR3 protein. The sample lists some 250,000 distinct CDR3 sequences; 3.6% were seen once. The germline CDR1 and CDR2 sequences are DFQATT and SNEGSKA (reference sequence). CDR3 length equals 13 residues. V was cut by 5 bases and J by 4 bases, with 12 bases left in between. The sample is drawn from a study of T cells after yellow fever vaccination. Study results and limitations: A weaker secondary response peaked on day 5, the primary on day 15.

The rearrangement uses TRBV20-1 and TRBJ1-3, with D maybe TRBD1 (5 bases). The sequence derives from a man between 18 and 29 years old who received the YFV17D yellow fever vaccine. Material: PBMCs, obtained 15 days after the yellow fever booster vaccination. The CDR3 DNA reads TGCAGTGCTGGGGGGACGTGGGGAAACACCATATATTTT. Translated: CSAGGTWGNTIYF.